This T cell receptor (beta chain) was found in a study of T cell responses to AZD1222 COVID-19 vaccine. Germline-derived CDR1 and CDR2 are SEHNR and FQNEAQ (reference sequence). Between the trimmed V and J ends, which lost 6 bases and 1 base, there was a span of 16 bases. This CDR3 has 16 residues. In the case of this clone: Its target is not known.

Study-wide points: Increased Spike-specific TCR breadth and depth were observed after two AZD1222 doses. Scientists sampled the repertoires only once the peak T cell response had passed. Dominant at 160-218 and 743-854, vaccine-associated CD4 TCRs also spanned spike.

Generated by immunoSEQ multiplex PCR, the TCRdb table keeps only in-frame clones and is missing some. In the table there are 120,000 to 150,000 clones, approximately 89% of which are singletons. The TCR was taken from an adult in good health. The chain combines TRBV7-9 with TRBJ1-5, with a weak D call TRBD1 (6 bases). This material consisted of peripheral blood, taken on day 0 of AZD1222 vaccination. The CDR3 DNA sequence: TGTGCCAGCAGTTTGGGGGGGCCCCGGAGCAATCAGCCCCAGCATTTT. Protein: CASSLGGPRSNQPQHF.